The 19 T cell receptor beta chains in this list originate from one sample, sequenced in a study of cytomegalovirus exposure and HLA in healthy donors (dated by TCRdb to 2016 to 2017). Library preparation used the immunoSEQ multiplex PCR assay. The multiplex PCR relied on a mix of 60 forward primers for TCR Vbeta segments and 13 reverse primers for TCR Jbeta segments. The source is immuneACCESS, and TCRdb retained only in-frame sequences with V and J called. Part of the clones is not carried over; for the studies checked, unresolved V genes explain less than half of this, and the remainder is unexplained. The table for this sample lists 35,000 to 45,000 clones; 50% of them were counted only once. 12% of the sample lies in the top ten. The material sequenced was PBMCs. Source of these receptors: a human donor in good health.

This clone turned up a few times. The chain combines TRBV18 with TRBJ1-3; 8 positions agree with TRBD1. Germline CDR1 and CDR2: KGHSH and LQKENI. The V and J ends lost 4 bases and 8 bases, in that order; junction bases with no gene match: 16. There are 17 residues in the CDR3. The CDR3 DNA follows: TGTGCCAGCTCACTTACCGTCGGCCAGGGGGCGGTGGACACCATATATTTT. It translates to CASSLTVGQGAVDTIYF.

The J gene is TRBJ1-5, the V gene TRBV9, with D tentatively TRBD1 (5 bases). The V gene lost 3 bases and the J gene lost 1 base, with 11 bases spanning the gap. The CDR3 runs to 15 residues. The V gene's germline CDR1 is SGDLS and CDR2 YYNGEE. The CDR3 loop reads CASSAGGGSNQPQHF. CDR3 DNA sequence: TGTGCCAGCAGCGCGGGGGGAGGGAGCAATCAGCCCCAGCATTTT.

The chain uses TRBV4-3 and TRBJ1-6; 8 bases align to TRBD1. Trimming at V came to 4 bases and at J to 2 bases, leaving 4 bases not matched to a gene. CDR3 size: 16 residues. From germline, CDR1 is LGHNA and CDR2 YSLEER. CDR3 in amino acids: CASSLDRAPYNSPLHF. As DNA, the CDR3 is TGCGCCAGCAGCCTGGACAGGGCTCCCTATAATTCACCCCTCCACTTT.

The chain couples TRBV16 to TRBJ1-5; D is ambiguous. Between the trimmed V and J ends, which lost 2 bases and 5 bases, there was a span of 7 bases. The germline V gene encodes CDR1 KGHSY and CDR2 FQNENV. This CDR3 spans 13 amino acids. The CDR3 loop reads CASSQLRDQPQHF. The DNA of the CDR3 is TGTGCCAGCAGCCAACTTCGGGATCAGCCCCAGCATTTT.

The V and J genes are TRBV7-3 and TRBJ2-3; 14 bases align to TRBD2. Per the germline V gene, CDR1 is SGHTA and CDR2 is FQGTGA. With V trimmed by 5 bases and J by 4 bases, 2 bases remained unmatched. The CDR3 totals 15 residues. The CDR3 region has the DNA TGTGCCAGCAGCGGGACTAGCGGGAGTGCAGATACGCAGTATTTT. Residues: CASSGTSGSADTQYF.

The CDR3 here is CASNRSPGNTIYF. Here the CDR3 DNA reads TGTGCCAGCAACAGGTCCCCAGGAAACACCATATATTTT. The chain joins TRBV2 to TRBJ1-3; the D gene is possibly TRBD1 (5 bases). Trimming removed 7 bases at V and 4 bases at J, with 11 bases between. The germline gives CDR1 SNHLY, CDR2 FYNNEI. This CDR3 contains 13 residues.

This sequence joins TRBV9 and TRBJ1-4; 9 bases align to TRBD1. The CDR3 length is 15 residues. V lost 8 bases and J lost 1; bases outside the gene matches: 6. The germline V gene has CDR1 SGDLS and CDR2 YYNGEE. The CDR3 DNA reads as TGTGCCAGTAAACAGGGGGCGCAAACTAATGAAAAACTGTTTTTT. It is translated as CASKQGAQTNEKLFF.

The V call is TRBV7-3, the J call TRBJ2-7, with 8 bases that match TRBD1. CDR1 and CDR2 from the germline V gene are SGHTA and FQGTGA. The ends lost 3 bases at V and 6 bases at J; junction bases unmatched: 7. This CDR3 is built from 14 residues. CDR3 nucleotide sequence: TGTGCCAGCAGCTTGACAGGGGCTCCCTCCGAGCAGTACTTC. It codes for CASSLTGAPSEQYF.

The chain joins TRBV29-1 to TRBJ1-1, with D perhaps matching TRBD1 (5 bases). Trimming pared 3 bases from V and 4 bases from J, leaving 12 bases between. The CDR3 is made up of 13 amino acids. Germline V gene sequence: CDR1 SQVTM, CDR2 ANQGSEA. CDR3 loop: CSVERQMGTEAFF. The CDR3 region has the DNA TGCAGCGTTGAGCGACAGATGGGCACTGAAGCTTTCTTT.

The chain combines TRBV7-2 with TRBJ1-1, with no clear D. The V and J ends lost 2 bases and 3 bases respectively, with 10 bases between them. The V gene's germline CDR1 is SGHTA and CDR2 FQGNSA. This CDR3 region has 14 residues. The CDR3 loop is CASSLTSSDTEAFF. CDR3 in DNA: TGTGCCAGCAGCTTAACGTCCTCGGACACTGAAGCTTTCTTT. Combining the CDR3 with reference TRBV7-2 and TRBJ1-1 gives the whole variable domain GAGVSQSPSNKVTEKGKDVELRCDPISGHTALYWYRQSLGQGLEFLIYFQGNSAPDKSGLPSDRFSAERTGGSVSTLTIQRTQQEDSAVYLCASSLTSSDTEAFFGQGTRLTVV.

J is TRBJ2-7 and V is TRBV11-2; D might be TRBD2 (5 bases). This CDR3 spans 15 amino acids. Trimming shortened V by 1 base and J by 3 bases, and 13 bases separated the two germline ends. Per germline, CDR1 SGHAT and CDR2 FQNNGV. The CDR3 protein is CASSLGGILLYEQYF. The CDR3 DNA reads as TGTGCCAGCAGCTTAGGAGGGATTCTACTCTACGAGCAGTACTTC.

The genes are TRBV5-1 and TRBJ1-6; D not resolved. The germline V gene has CDR1 SGHRS and CDR2 YFSETQ. V was shortened by 4 bases and J by 8 bases, with 10 bases between the two germline ends. This CDR3 contains 13 residues. As DNA, the CDR3 is TGCGCCAGCAGCCTGGCAGAGGATTCACCCCTCCACTTT. This encodes CASSLAEDSPLHF.

The rearrangement links TRBV5-1 to TRBJ2-1; TRBD2 aligns across 15 bases. Germline V gives CDR1 SGHRS, CDR2 YFSETQ. This CDR3 has 18 residues. The trim removed 4 bases at V and 0 bases at J, leaving 5 bases unmatched. CDR3 in amino acids: CASSPGTSGRTSYNEQFF. CDR3 DNA sequence: TGCGCCAGCAGCCCCGGGACTAGCGGGAGGACCTCCTACAATGAGCAGTTCTTC. Supplemented by reference TRBV5-1 and TRBJ2-1, the full variable domain reads KAGVTQTPRYLIKTRGQQVTLSCSPISGHRSVSWYQQTPGQGLQFLFEYFSETQRNKGNFPGRFSGRQFSNSRSEMNVSTLELGDSALYLCASSPGTSGRTSYNEQFFGPGTRLTVL.

The chain is built from TRBV4-3 and TRBJ2-2; D gene uncertain. The CDR3 runs to 12 residues. V lost 4 bases to trimming and J lost 8 bases, with 8 bases between them. Germline V gene data show CDR1 as LGHNA and CDR2 as YSLEER. This chain's CDR3 is CASSLPRGELFF. CDR3 DNA sequence: TGCGCCAGCAGCCTCCCCCGGGGGGAGCTGTTTTTT.

This clone has only one observation. The V gene is TRBV30, the J gene TRBJ2-5, with D unresolved. The DNA matches TRBJ2-7 better at its end, which makes the J call doubtful. The germline gives CDR1 GTSNPN, CDR2 SVGIG (reference sequence). The CDR3 spans 14 residues. In DNA form, the CDR3 reads TGTGCCTGGAGTGGAGGCTCTAACTCCTACGAGCAGTACTTC. It encodes CAWSGGSNSYEQYF.

In DNA form, the CDR3 reads TGTGCCATCAGTAAGGCAGGTCAAACCTACGAGCAGTACTTC. Translation: CAISKAGQTYEQYF. The chain employs TRBV10-3 and TRBJ2-7; D gene ambiguous. This CDR3 comprises 14 residues. The germline V gene has CDR1 ENHRY and CDR2 SYGVKD. Trimming took 5 bases from V and 2 from J, leaving 13 bases between them.

Regarding this clone: An end of the junction differs from the germline gene, which may be a read error. This chain connects TRBV29-1 to TRBJ2-7, with D possibly TRBD2 on 7 matching bases. Germline values: CDR1 SQVTM, CDR2 ANQGSEA. The CDR3 loop spans 12 amino acids. CDR3 amino acids: CSVEGGGHGEFF. In DNA form, the CDR3 reads TGCAGCGTTGAGGGCGGGGGCCATGGGGAGTTCTTC.

The chain has TRBV7-2 and TRBJ2-1, with D possibly TRBD2 on 7 matching bases. Trimming stripped 3 bases from V and 5 bases from J, with 17 bases between. This CDR3 comprises 16 residues. Germline V gene sequence: CDR1 SGHTA, CDR2 FQGNSA. The CDR3 loop is CASSFARGGTHNEQFF. CDR3 in DNA: TGTGCCAGCAGCTTTGCTAGGGGGGGTACGCACAATGAGCAGTTCTTC.

The chain combines TRBV27 with TRBJ2-3; no clear D. The germline V gene has CDR1 MNHEY and CDR2 SMNVEV (reference sequence). V was cut by 1 base and J by 3 bases, with 5 bases left in between. The CDR3 sequence is 13 residues long. Written as DNA, the CDR3 is TGTGCCAGCAGTTTATTGAGTACAGATACGCAGTATTTT. It is translated as CASSLLSTDTQYF.